This T cell receptor (beta chain) was identified in a study of graft-versus-host responses after intestinal transplantation. Turning to the study itself: The recipients all started with anti-thymocyte globulin induction and then took tacrolimus and steroids for about 3 years. General observations from the study: Recipient bone marrow held GvH clones, some seen earlier in ileum or blood.

This clone was counted a single time. Its antigen is currently unknown. Assay: immunoSEQ multiplex PCR; the TCRdb copy retains only in-frame clones and omits some. The sample includes more than 5,000 clones, 70% to 85% of them seen just once. The CDR3 sequence is 17 residues long. V was clipped by 8 bases and J by 0 bases; unmatched bases: 12. Germline CDR1 reads ENHRY; CDR2 reads SYGVKD. This receptor was taken from a human patient who received an intestinal transplant, so some T cells may come from the graft donor. The chain carries TRBV10-3 and TRBJ2-7, with 11 nucleotides matching TRBD1. Sample: PBMCs, taken almost 330 days after intestinal transplant. The CDR3 DNA reads TGTGCCATCGGGTTTTGGGGCGGGACAGGGGGCTCCTACGAGCAGTACTTC. Its protein is CAIGFWGGTGGSYEQYF.